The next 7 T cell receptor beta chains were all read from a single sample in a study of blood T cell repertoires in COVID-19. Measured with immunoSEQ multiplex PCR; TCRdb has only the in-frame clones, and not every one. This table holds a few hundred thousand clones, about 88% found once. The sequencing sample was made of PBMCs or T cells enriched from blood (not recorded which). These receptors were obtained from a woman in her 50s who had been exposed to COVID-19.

CDR3 residues: CASSQDPLPTDTQYF. CDR3 in DNA: TGCGCCAGCAGCCAAGACCCCCTTCCCACAGATACGCAGTATTTT. This chain links TRBV4-3 with TRBJ2-3; D gene unclear. V gave up 0 bases and J gave up 2 bases, with 9 bases separating them. Germline CDR1 LGHNA, CDR2 YSLEER. CDR3 length equals 15 residues.

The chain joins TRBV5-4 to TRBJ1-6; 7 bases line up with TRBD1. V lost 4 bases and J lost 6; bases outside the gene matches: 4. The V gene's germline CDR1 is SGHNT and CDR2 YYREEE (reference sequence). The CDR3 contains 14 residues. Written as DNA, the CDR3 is TGTGCCAGCAGCCGGGACAGCCCTAATTCACCCCTCCACTTT. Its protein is CASSRDSPNSPLHF.

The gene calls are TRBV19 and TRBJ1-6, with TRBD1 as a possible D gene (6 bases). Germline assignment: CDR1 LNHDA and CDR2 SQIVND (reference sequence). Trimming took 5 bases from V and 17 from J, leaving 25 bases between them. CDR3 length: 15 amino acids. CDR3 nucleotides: TGTGCCAGTAGTCTCGGAGGAGACAGGAACATAAGATTCCACTTT. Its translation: CASSLGGDRNIRFHF. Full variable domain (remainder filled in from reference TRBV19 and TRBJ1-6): DGGITQSPKYLFRKEGQNVTLSCEQNLNHDAMYWYRQDPGQGLRLIYYSQIVNDFQKGDIAEGYSVSREKKESFPLTVTSAQKNPTAFYLCASSLGGDRNIRFHFGNGTRLTVT.

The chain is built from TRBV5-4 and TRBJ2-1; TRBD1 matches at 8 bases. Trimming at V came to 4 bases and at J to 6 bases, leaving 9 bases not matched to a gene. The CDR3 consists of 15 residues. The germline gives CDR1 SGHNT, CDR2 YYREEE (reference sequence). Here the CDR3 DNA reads TGTGCCAGCAGCCCCCGGGACAGGAACGCCAATGAGCAGTTCTTC. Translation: CASSPRDRNANEQFF.

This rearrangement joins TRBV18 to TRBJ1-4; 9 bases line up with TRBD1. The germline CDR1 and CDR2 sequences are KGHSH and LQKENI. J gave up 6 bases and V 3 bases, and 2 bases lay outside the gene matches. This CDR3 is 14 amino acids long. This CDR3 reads CASSPNRGHEKLFF. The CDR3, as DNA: TGTGCCAGCTCACCTAACAGGGGGCATGAAAAACTGTTTTTT.

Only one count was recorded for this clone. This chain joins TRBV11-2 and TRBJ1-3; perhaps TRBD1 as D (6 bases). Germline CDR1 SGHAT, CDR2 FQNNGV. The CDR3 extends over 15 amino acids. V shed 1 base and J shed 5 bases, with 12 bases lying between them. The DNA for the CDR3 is TGTGCCAGCAGCTTAGTAACGGGGGGCCGAAACACCATATATTTT. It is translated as CASSLVTGGRNTIYF.

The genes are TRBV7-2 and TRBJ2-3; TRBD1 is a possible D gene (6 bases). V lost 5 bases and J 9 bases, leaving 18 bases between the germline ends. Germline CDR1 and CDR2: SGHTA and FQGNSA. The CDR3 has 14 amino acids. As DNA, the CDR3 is TGTGCCAGCAGCCAGGGGCTATTCATAGAGACGCAGTATTTT. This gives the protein CASSQGLFIETQYF.